One sample yielded the 2 T cell receptor beta chains listed below, sequenced in a study of blood T cell repertoires in COVID-19. Using immunoSEQ multiplex PCR, the repertoire was profiled, and TCRdb retains in-frame clones only, with some absent. The sample yields about 98,000 clones, approximately 79% seen once. The source material was peripheral blood. All receptors come from a man in his 70s with active or convalescent COVID-19.

V usage is TRBV6-4 and J usage is TRBJ2-3; D is ambiguous. Germline CDR1 is MRHNA and CDR2 is SNTAGT. V was cut by 3 bases and J by 5 bases, with 9 bases left in between. This CDR3 comprises 13 residues. The CDR3 DNA reads TGTGCCAGCAGTGAGAACTACGGAGATACGCAGTATTTT. Translating gives CASSENYGDTQYF.

The chain carries TRBV6-5 and TRBJ1-6; 8 bases are a match to TRBD1. The germline gives CDR1 MNHEY, CDR2 SVGAGI. The CDR3 is 13 residues long. The V gene end was trimmed by 10 bases and the J gene end by 8 bases; junction bases not matched to a gene: 7. In nucleotides, the CDR3 is TGTGCCACGGGACAGGTGGACGATTCACCCCTCCACTTT. This sequence encodes CATGQVDDSPLHF.